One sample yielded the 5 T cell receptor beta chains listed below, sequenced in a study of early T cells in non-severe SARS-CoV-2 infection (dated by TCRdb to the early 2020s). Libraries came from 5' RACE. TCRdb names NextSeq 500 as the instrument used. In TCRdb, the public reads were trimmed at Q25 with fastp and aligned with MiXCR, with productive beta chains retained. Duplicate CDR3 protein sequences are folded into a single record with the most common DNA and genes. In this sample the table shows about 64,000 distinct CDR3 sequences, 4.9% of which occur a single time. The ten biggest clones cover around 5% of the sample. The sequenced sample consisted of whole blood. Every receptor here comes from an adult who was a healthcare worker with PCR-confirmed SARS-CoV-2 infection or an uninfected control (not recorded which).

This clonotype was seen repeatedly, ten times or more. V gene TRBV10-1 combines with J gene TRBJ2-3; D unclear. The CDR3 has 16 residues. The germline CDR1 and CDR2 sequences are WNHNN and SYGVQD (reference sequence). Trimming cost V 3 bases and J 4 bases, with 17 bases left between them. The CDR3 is CASSDRRPVTPDTQYF. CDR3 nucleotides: TGCGCCAGCAGTGATCGAAGGCCCGTGACCCCAGATACGCAGTATTTT.

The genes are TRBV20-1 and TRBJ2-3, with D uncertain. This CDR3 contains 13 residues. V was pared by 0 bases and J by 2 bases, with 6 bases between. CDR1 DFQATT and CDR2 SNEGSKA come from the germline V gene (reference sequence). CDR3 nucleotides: TGCAGTGCTAGAGAGGTATACACAGATACGCAGTATTTT. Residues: CSAREVYTDTQYF.

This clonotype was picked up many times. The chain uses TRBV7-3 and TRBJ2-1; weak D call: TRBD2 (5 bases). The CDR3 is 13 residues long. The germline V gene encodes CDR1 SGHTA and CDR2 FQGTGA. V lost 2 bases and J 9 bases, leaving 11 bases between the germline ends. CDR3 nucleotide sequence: TGTGCCAGCAGCTTAGGGGAGTTCGGTGAGCAGTTCTTC. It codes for CASSLGEFGEQFF. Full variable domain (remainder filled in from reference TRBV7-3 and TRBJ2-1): GAGVSQTPSNKVTEKGKYVELRCDPISGHTALYWYRQSLGQGPEFLIYFQGTGAADDSGLPNDRFFAVRPEGSVSTLKIQRTERGDSAVYLCASSLGEFGEQFFGPGTRLTVL.

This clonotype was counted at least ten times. The CDR3, as DNA: TGTGCCACCAGCGAGGACAGCGGCTATGGCTACACCTTC. Its protein is CATSEDSGYGYTF. V and J are TRBV15 and TRBJ1-2, with D possibly matching TRBD1 (6 bases). This CDR3 is 13 amino acids long. V lost 5 bases and J 4 bases, leaving 11 bases between the germline ends. CDR1 is LNHNV and CDR2 is YYDKDF in the germline V gene (reference sequence).

CDR3 coding DNA: TGTGCCAGCAGTCGAGGATCTAGCACAGATACGCAGTATTTT. Translation: CASSRGSSTDTQYF. J is TRBJ2-3 and V is TRBV12-3 or TRBV12-4; D is undetermined. Trimming pared 5 bases from V and 0 bases from J, leaving 9 bases between. The CDR3 is made up of 14 amino acids.